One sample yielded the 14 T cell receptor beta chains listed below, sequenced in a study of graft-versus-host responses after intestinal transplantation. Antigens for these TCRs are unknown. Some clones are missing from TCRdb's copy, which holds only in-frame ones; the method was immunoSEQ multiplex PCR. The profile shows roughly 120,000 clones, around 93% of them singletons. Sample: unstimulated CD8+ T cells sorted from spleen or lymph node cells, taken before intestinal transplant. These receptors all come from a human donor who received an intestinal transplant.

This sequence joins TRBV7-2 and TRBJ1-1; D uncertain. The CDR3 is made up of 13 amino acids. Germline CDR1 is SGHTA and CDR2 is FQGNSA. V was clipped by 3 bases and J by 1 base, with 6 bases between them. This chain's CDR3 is CASSFQENTEAFF. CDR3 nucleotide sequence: TGTGCCAGCAGCTTCCAGGAGAACACTGAAGCTTTCTTT.

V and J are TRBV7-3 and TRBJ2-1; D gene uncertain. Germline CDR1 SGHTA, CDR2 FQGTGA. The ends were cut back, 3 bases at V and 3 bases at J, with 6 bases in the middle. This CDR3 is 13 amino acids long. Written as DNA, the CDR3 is TGTGCCAGCAGCTTGACTGGCTACAATGAGCAGTTCTTC. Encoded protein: CASSLTGYNEQFF.

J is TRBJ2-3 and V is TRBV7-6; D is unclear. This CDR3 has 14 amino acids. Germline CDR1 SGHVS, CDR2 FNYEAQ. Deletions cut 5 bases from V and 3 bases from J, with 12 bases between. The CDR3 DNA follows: TGTGCCAGCAGCCGTGCCGGACGTACAGATACGCAGTATTTT. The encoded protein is CASSRAGRTDTQYF.

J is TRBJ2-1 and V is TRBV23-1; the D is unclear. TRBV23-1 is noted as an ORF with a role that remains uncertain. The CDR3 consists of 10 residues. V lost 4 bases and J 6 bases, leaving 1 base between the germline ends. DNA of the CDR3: TGCGCCAGCAGTCCCAATGAGCAGTTCTTC. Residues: CASSPNEQFF.

Here the CDR3 DNA reads TGTGCCAGCAGCAAGCGGGAAGCTGGGGCCAACGTCCTGACTTTC. Protein product: CASSKREAGANVLTF. The rearrangement uses TRBV7-3 and TRBJ2-6; TRBD2 matches 7 bases. Germline CDR1 is SGHTA and CDR2 is FQGTGA. V lost 5 bases, J lost 2 bases, and 3 bases stayed unmatched. CDR3 size: 15 residues.

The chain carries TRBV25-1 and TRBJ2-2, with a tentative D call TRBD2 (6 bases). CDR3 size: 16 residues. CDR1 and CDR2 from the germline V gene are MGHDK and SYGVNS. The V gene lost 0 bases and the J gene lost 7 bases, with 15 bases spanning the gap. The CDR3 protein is CASSEYRDGSNGELFF. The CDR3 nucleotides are TGTGCCAGCAGTGAATATAGGGACGGGAGTAACGGGGAGCTGTTTTTT.

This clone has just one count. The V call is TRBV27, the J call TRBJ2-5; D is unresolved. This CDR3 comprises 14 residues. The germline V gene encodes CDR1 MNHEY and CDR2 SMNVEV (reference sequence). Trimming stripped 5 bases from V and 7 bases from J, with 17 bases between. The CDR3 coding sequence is TGTGCCAGCAGTAACGGAGCGAACTTAGGGACCCAGTACTTC. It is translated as CASSNGANLGTQYF.

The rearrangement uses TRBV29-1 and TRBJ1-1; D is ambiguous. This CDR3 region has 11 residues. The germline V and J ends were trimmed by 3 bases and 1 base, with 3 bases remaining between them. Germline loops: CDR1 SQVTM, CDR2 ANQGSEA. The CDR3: CSVDKNTEAFF. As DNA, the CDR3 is TGCAGCGTTGATAAGAACACTGAAGCTTTCTTT.

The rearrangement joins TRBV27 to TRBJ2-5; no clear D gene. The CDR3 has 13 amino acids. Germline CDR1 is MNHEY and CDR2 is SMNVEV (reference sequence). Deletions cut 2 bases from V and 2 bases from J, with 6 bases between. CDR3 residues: CASSLNSQETQYF. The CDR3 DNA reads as TGTGCCAGCAGTTTAAACAGTCAAGAGACCCAGTACTTC.

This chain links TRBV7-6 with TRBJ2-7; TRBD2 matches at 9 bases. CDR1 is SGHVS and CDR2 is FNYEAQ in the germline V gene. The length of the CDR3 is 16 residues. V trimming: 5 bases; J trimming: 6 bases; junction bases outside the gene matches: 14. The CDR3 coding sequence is TGTGCCAGCAGCCAAGGAGGGCTAGCGGGAAGGAGCGAGCAGTACTTC. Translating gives CASSQGGLAGRSEQYF.

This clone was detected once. The CDR3 is CASSTGDPTDTQYF. CDR3 DNA sequence: TGTGCCAGCAGCACCGGGGACCCCACAGATACGCAGTATTTT. The rearrangement links TRBV13 to TRBJ2-3, with D perhaps TRBD1 or TRBD2 (5 bases each). This CDR3 is 14 amino acids long. CDR1 PRHDT and CDR2 FYEKMQ come from the germline V gene (reference sequence). V shed 5 bases and J shed 2 bases, with 11 bases lying between them.

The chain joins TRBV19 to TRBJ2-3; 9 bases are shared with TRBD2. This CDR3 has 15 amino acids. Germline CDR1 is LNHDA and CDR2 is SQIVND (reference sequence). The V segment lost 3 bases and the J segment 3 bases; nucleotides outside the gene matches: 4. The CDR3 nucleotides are TGTGCCAGTAGTATGGGTAGCGGGAGTACAGATACGCAGTATTTT. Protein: CASSMGSGSTDTQYF.

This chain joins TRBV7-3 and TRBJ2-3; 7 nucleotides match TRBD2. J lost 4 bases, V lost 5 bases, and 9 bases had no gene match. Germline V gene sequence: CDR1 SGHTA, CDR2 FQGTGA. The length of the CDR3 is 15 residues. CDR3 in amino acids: CASSVGGGMADTQYF. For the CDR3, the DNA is TGTGCCAGCAGCGTCGGGGGAGGGATGGCAGATACGCAGTATTTT. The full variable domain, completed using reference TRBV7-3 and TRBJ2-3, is GAGVSQTPSNKVTEKGKYVELRCDPISGHTALYWYRQSLGQGPEFLIYFQGTGAADDSGLPNDRFFAVRPEGSVSTLKIQRTERGDSAVYLCASSVGGGMADTQYFGPGTRLTVL.

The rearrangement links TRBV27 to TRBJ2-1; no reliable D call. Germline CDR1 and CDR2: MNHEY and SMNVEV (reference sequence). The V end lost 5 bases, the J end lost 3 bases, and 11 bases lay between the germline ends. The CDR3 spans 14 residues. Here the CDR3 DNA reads TGTGCCAGCAGTGACCGTTTTAGCTACAATGAGCAGTTCTTC. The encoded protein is CASSDRFSYNEQFF.